This T cell receptor beta chain was found in a study of T-cell reconstitution after alpha-beta-depleted transplantation in children. Many counts were recorded for this clonotype. The antigen remains unidentified. Study results and limitations: At one year after transplant, newly produced T cells mostly accounted for T-cell counts and diversity. In patients about two months after transplant, alpha-beta T cells reportedly arose from several hundred expanded graft clones. Some patients' high day-60 TCRbeta diversity was attributed to recipient cells surviving conditioning.

This sample's TCRbeta library carried unique molecular identifier barcodes. TCRdb re-analysed the PCR reads in MiXCR, keeping a single row per CDR3 protein. The sample has 250,000 to 300,000 distinct CDR3 sequences, over 7.5% seen once; the top ten hold approximately 9.6%. The CDR3 covers 11 residues. Germline CDR1 SGHRS, CDR2 YFSETQ. V was trimmed by 4 bases and J by 5 bases, leaving 6 bases between them. The receptor's source is a female patient between 2 and 10 years old who had a stem cell transplant for Fanconi anemia, so the T cells may come from the graft donor. The chain has TRBV5-1 and TRBJ1-2; perhaps TRBD1 as D (6 bases). This specimen was peripheral blood, taken 360 days after TCRalphabeta/CD19-depleted stem cell transplant. The CDR3 DNA is TGCGCCAGCAGCGGACAGTATGGCTACACCTTC. It is translated as CASSGQYGYTF.